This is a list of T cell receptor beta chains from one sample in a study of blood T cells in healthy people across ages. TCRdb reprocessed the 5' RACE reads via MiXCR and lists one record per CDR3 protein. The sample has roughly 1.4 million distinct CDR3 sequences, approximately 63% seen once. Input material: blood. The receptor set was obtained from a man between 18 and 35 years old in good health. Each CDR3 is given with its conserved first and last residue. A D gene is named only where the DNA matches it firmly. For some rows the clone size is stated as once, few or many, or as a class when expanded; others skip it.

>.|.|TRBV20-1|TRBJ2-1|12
TGCAGTGCTACCCCCGGTTACAATGAGCAGTTCTTC
CSATPGYNEQFF
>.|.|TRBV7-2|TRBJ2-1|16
TGTGCCAGCAGCCCCGAGACGCGAAACCTTTACAATGAGCAGTTCTTC
CASSPETRNLYNEQFF
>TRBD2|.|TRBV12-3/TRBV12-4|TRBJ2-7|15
TGTGCCAGCAGTCCACTAGCGGGGGGGAGGTACGAGCAGTACTTC
CASSPLAGGRYEQYF
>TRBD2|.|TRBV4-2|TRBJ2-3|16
TGTGCCAGCAGCCCCTCCCCGGGCGGGGGGAGGAATACGCAGTATTTT
CASSPSPGGGRNTQYF
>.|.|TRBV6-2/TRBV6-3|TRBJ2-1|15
TGTGCCAGCAGTTCGCTAGGGAGACTCTACAATGAGCAGTTCTTC
CASSSLGRLYNEQFF
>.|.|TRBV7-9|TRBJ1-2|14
TGTGCCAGCAGCTTATTAGCCCCCCACTATGGCTACACCTTC
CASSLLAPHYGYTF
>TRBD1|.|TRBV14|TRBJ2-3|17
TGTGCCAGCAGCCAAGGAGTTAGGGACAGGGCCACAGATACGCAGTATTTT
CASSQGVRDRATDTQYF
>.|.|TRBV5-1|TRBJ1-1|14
TGCGCCAGCAGCGTGTCGGGTGGGAACACTGAAGCTTTCTTT
CASSVSGGNTEAFF
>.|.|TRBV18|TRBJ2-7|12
TGTGCCAGCTCATCACAGACCTACAAGCAGTACTTC
CASSSQTYKQYF
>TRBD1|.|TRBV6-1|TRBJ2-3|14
TGTGCCAGTATTGCACAGGGGCTCACGGGGACGCAGTATTTT
CASIAQGLTGTQYF
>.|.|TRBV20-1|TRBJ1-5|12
TGCAGTACCGACGGAAACAATCAGCCCCAGCATTTT
CSTDGNNQPQHF
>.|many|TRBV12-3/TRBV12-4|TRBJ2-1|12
TGTGCCAGCAGTTTTGGTTACAATGAGCAGTTCTTC
CASSFGYNEQFF
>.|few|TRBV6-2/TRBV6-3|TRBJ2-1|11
TGTGCCAGCAGTCCGTCAGATGAGCAGTTCTTC
CASSPSDEQFF
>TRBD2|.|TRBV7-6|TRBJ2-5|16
TGTGCCAGCAGCTTTATTCTAGCGGGGGCAAAAGAGACCCAGTACTTC
CASSFILAGAKETQYF
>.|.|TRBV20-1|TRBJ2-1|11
TGCAGTGCTAATCAGGACAATGAGCAGTTCTTC
CSANQDNEQFF
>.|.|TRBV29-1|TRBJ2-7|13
TGCAGCGTTGAGGGGCAGGGGACCTACGAGCAGTACTTC
CSVEGQGTYEQYF
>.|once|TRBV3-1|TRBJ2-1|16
TGTGCCAGCAGCCAAGTAGGGGGACGACGGGGAAATGAGCAGTTCTTC
CASSQVGGRRGNEQFF
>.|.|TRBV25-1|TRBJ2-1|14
TGTGCCAGCAGCCCCCAGGGATTAGGTAATGAGCAGTTCTTC
CASSPQGLGNEQFF
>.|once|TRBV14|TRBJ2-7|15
TGTGCCAGCAGCCCTGGACAGAAACTACCCTACGAGCAGTACTTC
CASSPGQKLPYEQYF
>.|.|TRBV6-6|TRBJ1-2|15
TGTGCCAGCAGCCCCCCGACAGATAGACACTATGGCTACACCTTC
CASSPPTDRHYGYTF
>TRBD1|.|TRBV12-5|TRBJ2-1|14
TGTGCTAGTGGTTTGGATAGACAGGGCAATGAGCAGTTCTTC
CASGLDRQGNEQFF
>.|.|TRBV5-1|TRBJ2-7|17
TGCGCCAGCAGCTTGGCCATTTCCGCAGGTGCAGGCTACGAGCAGTACTTC
CASSLAISAGAGYEQYF
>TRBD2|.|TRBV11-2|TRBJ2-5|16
TGTGCCAGCAGCTCCCGGGCAGCGGGAGGTAATGGGACCCAGTACTTC
CASSSRAAGGNGTQYF
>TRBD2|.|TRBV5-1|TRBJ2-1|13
TGCGCCAGCAGCGGCGGACTAGCGCATGAGCAGTTCTTC
CASSGGLAHEQFF
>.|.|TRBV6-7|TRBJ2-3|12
TGTGCCAGCAAAGAGGCTACAGATACGCAGTATTTT
CASKEATDTQYF
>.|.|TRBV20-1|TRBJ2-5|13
TGCAGTGCTATCTACGGGGGCCAAGAGACCCAGTACTTC
CSAIYGGQETQYF
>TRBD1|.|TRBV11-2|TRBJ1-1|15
TGTGCCAGCAGCCCCATCAGGGGGAGGAACACTGAAGCTTTCTTT
CASSPIRGRNTEAFF
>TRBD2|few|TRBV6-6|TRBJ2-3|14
TGTGCCAGCAGTTTCTCGCGGGAGGCAGATACGCAGTATTTT
CASSFSREADTQYF
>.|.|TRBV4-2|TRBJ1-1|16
TGTGCCAGCAGCCAAGATCCGATAGGAGTCCACACTGAAGCTTTCTTT
CASSQDPIGVHTEAFF
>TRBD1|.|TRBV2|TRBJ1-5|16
TGTGCCAGCAGTGAAATTGGACAGGGATCGAATCAGCCCCAGCATTTT
CASSEIGQGSNQPQHF
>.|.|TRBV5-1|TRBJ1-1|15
TGCGCCAGCAGCTTGGACGGGAATCGGAACACTGAAGCTTTCTTT
CASSLDGNRNTEAFF
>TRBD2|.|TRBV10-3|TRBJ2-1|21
TGTGCCATCAGTGAGTCGAGGGGCAGACTTTACGGGACTAGCGGGAGAGGTGAGCAGTTCTTC
CAISESRGRLYGTSGRGEQFF
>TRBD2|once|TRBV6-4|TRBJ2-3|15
TGTGCCAGCAGTGACACGAGCGGGAGCACAGAGACGCAGTATTTT
CASSDTSGSTETQYF
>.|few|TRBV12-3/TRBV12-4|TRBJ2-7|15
TGTGCCAGCAGTTTCGTAGGAATCGGGTTTTACGAGCAGTACTTC
CASSFVGIGFYEQYF
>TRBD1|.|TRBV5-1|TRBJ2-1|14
TGCGCCAGCAGCTTGTGGACAGGGGACAATGAGCAGTTCTTC
CASSLWTGDNEQFF
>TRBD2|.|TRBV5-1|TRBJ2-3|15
TGCGCCAGCAGCTTTAGCGGGGGGGAGACAGATACGCGGTATTTT
CASSFSGGETDTRYF
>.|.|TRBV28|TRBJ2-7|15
TGTGCCAGCAGCCCCCACGGGGACGGATCCTACGAGCAGTACTTC
CASSPHGDGSYEQYF
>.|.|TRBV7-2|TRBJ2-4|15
TGTGCCAGCAGCTTGGGGGGGCTGGGCAAAAACATTCAGTACTTC
CASSLGGLGKNIQYF
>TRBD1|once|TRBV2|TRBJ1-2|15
TGTGCCAGCAGTGAGAAACAGGGGGGTTTTCGGGGCTACACCTTC
CASSEKQGGFRGYTF
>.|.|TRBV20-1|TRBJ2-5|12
TGCAGTGCTACCAGGGGTGGCGAGACCCAGTACTTC
CSATRGGETQYF
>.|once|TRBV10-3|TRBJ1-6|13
TGTGCCATCAGTACCCAGGGAGCTTCACCCCTCCACTTT
CAISTQGASPLHF
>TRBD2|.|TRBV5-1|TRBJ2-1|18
TGCGCCAGCAGCTTGGTAACGACCGGGAGGGCCTATTCGAATGAGCAGTTCTTC
CASSLVTTGRAYSNEQFF
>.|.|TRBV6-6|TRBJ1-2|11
TGTGTCAGCAGCCTAGGGTATGGCTACACCTTC
CVSSLGYGYTF
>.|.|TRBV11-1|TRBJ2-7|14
TGTGCCAGCAGCCCCCACAGGGAAGCCTCCGAGCAGTACTTC
CASSPHREASEQYF
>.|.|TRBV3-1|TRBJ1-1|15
TGTGCCAGCAGCCAAGCCAAGACCAGGGGCACTGAAGCTTTCTTT
CASSQAKTRGTEAFF
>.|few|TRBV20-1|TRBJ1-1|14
TGCAGTGCTAGTGTCCGGGCGACGAACACTGAAGCTTTCTTT
CSASVRATNTEAFF
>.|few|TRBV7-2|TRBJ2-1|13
TGTGCCAGCAGCTACATATTGGGCAATGAGCAGTTCTTC
CASSYILGNEQFF
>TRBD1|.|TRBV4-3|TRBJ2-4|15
TGCGCCAGCAGCCCACTTGGGACAGGGAAAAACATTCAGTACTTC
CASSPLGTGKNIQYF
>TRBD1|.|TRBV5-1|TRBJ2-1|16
TGCGCCAGCAGCTTTTCGGGACAGGGTATGATTAATGAGCAGTTCTTC
CASSFSGQGMINEQFF
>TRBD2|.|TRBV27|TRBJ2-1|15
TGTGCCAGCAGTTTACGGGGGGACGTATTCAATGAGCAGTTCTTC
CASSLRGDVFNEQFF
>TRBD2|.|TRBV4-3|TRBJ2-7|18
TGCGCCAGCAGCCGGACCTTACTGCCACTAGCGGGGTTGTCCGAGCAGTACTTC
CASSRTLLPLAGLSEQYF
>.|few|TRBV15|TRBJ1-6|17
TGTGCCACCAGCAGAGATCGGGCAGGGACGAATAATTCACCCCTCCACTTT
CATSRDRAGTNNSPLHF